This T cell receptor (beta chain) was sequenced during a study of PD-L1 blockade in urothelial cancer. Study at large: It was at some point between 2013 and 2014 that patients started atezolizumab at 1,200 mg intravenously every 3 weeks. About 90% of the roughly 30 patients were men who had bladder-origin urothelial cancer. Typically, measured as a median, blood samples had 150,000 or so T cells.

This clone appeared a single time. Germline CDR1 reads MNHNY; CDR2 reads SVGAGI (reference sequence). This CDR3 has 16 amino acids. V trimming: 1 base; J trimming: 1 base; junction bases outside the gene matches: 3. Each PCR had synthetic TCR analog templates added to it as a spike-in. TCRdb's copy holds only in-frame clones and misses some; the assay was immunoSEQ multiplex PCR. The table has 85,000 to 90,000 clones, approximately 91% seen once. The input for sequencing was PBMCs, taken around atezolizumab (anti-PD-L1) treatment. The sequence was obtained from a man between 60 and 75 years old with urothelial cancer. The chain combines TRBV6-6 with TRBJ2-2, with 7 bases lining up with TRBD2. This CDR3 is CASSYFGTMNTGELFF. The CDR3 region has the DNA TGTGCCAGCAGTTACTTCGGGACTATGAACACCGGGGAGCTGTTTTTT.